The 31 T cell receptor beta chains reported below all come from one sample, sequenced in a study of T cell responses to AZD1222 COVID-19 vaccine. The repertoire was sequenced with immunoSEQ multiplex PCR; TCRdb's copy has only in-frame clones and lacks some. The sample carries 150,000 or so clones, roughly 90% recorded once. The sequenced sample was peripheral blood, obtained on day 0 of AZD1222 vaccination. The receptors come from an adult in good health.

The CDR3 DNA reads as TGTGCCAGCAGCCGCCTATTCGGGAGGAGGAAAGATTCACCCCTCCACTTT. It codes for CASSRLFGRRKDSPLHF. The chain links TRBV7-9 to TRBJ1-6, with unresolved D. This CDR3 has 17 amino acids. Germline assignment: CDR1 SEHNR and CDR2 FQNEAQ (reference sequence). Trimming left V 5 bases short and J 8 bases short, with 22 bases between.

The rearrangement joins TRBV27 to TRBJ2-1; D not certain. The germline gives CDR1 MNHEY, CDR2 SMNVEV (reference sequence). The V end was cut by 6 bases, the J end by 4 bases, with 13 bases between. The CDR3 totals 14 residues. The CDR3 here is CASSAYAEYNEQFF. The CDR3 nucleotides read TGTGCCAGCAGCGCTTATGCGGAGTACAATGAGCAGTTCTTC.

The chain is built from TRBV5-1 and TRBJ2-2; 7 nucleotides line up with TRBD2. This CDR3 spans 14 amino acids. Germline trimming cut 2 bases from V and 4 bases from J; bases unmatched to any gene: 2. CDR1 is SGHRS, CDR2 YFSETQ, per germline. The CDR3 protein is CASSFSSGTGELFF. CDR3 in DNA: TGCGCCAGCAGCTTTTCTAGCGGCACCGGGGAGCTGTTTTTT.

The chain employs TRBV29-1 and TRBJ1-1; no firm D call. Trimming stripped 7 bases from V and 1 base from J, with 10 bases between. The CDR3 consists of 12 residues. Germline CDR1 and CDR2: SQVTM and ANQGSEA. The CDR3 DNA sequence: TGCAGCGCCAGGACGGGGAACACTGAAGCTTTCTTT. Translating gives CSARTGNTEAFF.

This clone was seen a single time. The chain is built from TRBV4-1 and TRBJ1-1; no clear D. Germline CDR1 reads MGHRA; CDR2 reads YSYEKL. V lost 2 bases and J lost 0, with 7 bases in between. The CDR3 has 14 residues. The CDR3 spells CASSQPLLNTEAFF. In nucleotides, the CDR3 is TGCGCCAGCAGCCAACCGCTACTGAACACTGAAGCTTTCTTT.

Notes on this clone: Mismatch with germline at one junction end may stem from a read error. The rearrangement uses TRBV19 and TRBJ1-3, with D possibly TRBD1 on 5 matching bases. Germline CDR1 is LNHDA and CDR2 is SQIVND (reference sequence). This CDR3 spans 18 amino acids. The CDR3 coding sequence is TGTGCCAGTAGTCTAGAGGGGACGCTTACCGCGTCTGGAAACACCATATATTTT. Its protein product is CASSLEGTLTASGNTIYF.

The rearrangement uses TRBV6-6 and TRBJ1-5; D not resolved. The CDR3 has 12 residues. The germline gives CDR1 MNHNY, CDR2 SVGAGI (reference sequence). V dropped 10 bases and J dropped 4 bases, with 11 bases sitting between them. As DNA, the CDR3 is TGTGCCATCGGACGGGGAAATCAGCCCCAGCATTTT. Translation gives CAIGRGNQPQHF.

The rearrangement joins TRBV5-4 to TRBJ1-2; D might be TRBD1 (5 bases). The CDR3 covers 16 residues. V lost 4 bases to trimming and J lost 7 bases, with 23 bases between them. The germline V gene encodes CDR1 SGHNT and CDR2 YYREEE (reference sequence). The CDR3 nucleotides read TGTGCCAGCAGCGCTCGGGACCGATCACAATTACGTGGCTACACCTTC. It codes for CASSARDRSQLRGYTF.

The chain is built from TRBV5-4 and TRBJ1-1, with D maybe TRBD1 (5 bases). V shed 0 bases and J shed 0 bases, with 12 bases lying between them. This CDR3 has 16 amino acids. Germline V gene lookup returns CDR1 SGHNT and CDR2 YYREEE (reference sequence). The CDR3 reads CASSLALGTVNTEAFF. For the CDR3, the DNA is TGTGCCAGCAGCTTGGCCCTCGGGACGGTGAACACTGAAGCTTTCTTT.

This rearrangement joins TRBV19 to TRBJ1-3; 9 bases fit TRBD1. This CDR3 is 18 amino acids long. Trimming took 5 bases from V and 0 from J; bases not matched to a gene: 11. Germline V CDR1 and CDR2: LNHDA, SQIVND (reference sequence). CDR3 sequence (DNA): TGTGCCAGTAGTCTCAGAGTGGGGACAGGGCGCTCTGGAAACACCATATATTTT. Translating gives CASSLRVGTGRSGNTIYF.

The J gene is TRBJ2-1, the V gene TRBV14, with D perhaps TRBD2 (7 bases). The CDR3 has 19 residues. Germline lookup yields CDR1 SGHDN and CDR2 FVKESK. Trimming took off 0 bases at V and 2 bases at J, with 20 bases between the two ends. In DNA, the CDR3 is TGTGCCAGCAGCCAAGAATTCGAGGGGGGGTTTGGCCCCTACAATGAGCAGTTCTTC. Protein product: CASSQEFEGGFGPYNEQFF.

This chain connects TRBV6-5 to TRBJ1-1; no firm D call. CDR1 is MNHEY, CDR2 SVGAGI, per germline. The CDR3 length is 15 residues. V lost 0 bases and J 5 bases, leaving 13 bases between the germline ends. CDR3 nucleotides: TGTGCCAGCAGTTACTCGACTAGGCAACGGACTGAAGCTTTCTTT. Residues: CASSYSTRQRTEAFF.

This clone was observed once. The rearrangement joins TRBV29-1 to TRBJ2-7, with TRBD1 matching over 9 bases. The germline V gene encodes CDR1 SQVTM and CDR2 ANQGSEA. The CDR3 loop spans 12 amino acids. Germline trimming cut 7 bases from V and 7 bases from J; bases unmatched to any gene: 8. CDR3 sequence reads: CSARQGVTEQYF. CDR3 nucleotides: TGCAGCGCCAGACAGGGGGTGACTGAGCAGTACTTC.

V usage is TRBV6-2 or TRBV6-3 and J usage is TRBJ2-7; D gene uncertain. Germline-derived CDR1 and CDR2 are MNHEY and SVGEGT. V dropped 0 bases and J dropped 3 bases, with 18 bases sitting between them. The CDR3 is made up of 17 amino acids. The CDR3 sequence: CASSYSLAVGPIYEQYF. DNA of the CDR3: TGTGCCAGCAGTTACTCTCTCGCGGTAGGACCTATCTACGAGCAGTACTTC.

The table lists this clone with a count of one. The chain links TRBV3-1 (or the pseudogene TRBV3-2) to TRBJ1-3; D might be TRBD1 (6 bases). Trimming cost V 6 bases and J 0 bases, with 9 bases left between them. The length of the CDR3 is 14 residues. The germline V gene has CDR1 LGHDT and CDR2 YNNKEL (reference sequence). The chain's CDR3 is CASRSTGSGNTIYF. CDR3 nucleotide sequence: TGTGCCAGCAGATCGACAGGCTCTGGAAACACCATATATTTT.

The gene calls are TRBV6-4 and TRBJ1-5; no firm D call. The CDR3 is made up of 13 amino acids. Germline assignment: CDR1 MRHNA and CDR2 SNTAGT. V dropped 3 bases and J dropped 6 bases, with 9 bases sitting between them. CDR3 amino acids: CASSEIRGQPQHF. The CDR3 DNA is TGTGCCAGCAGTGAAATACGGGGTCAGCCCCAGCATTTT.

The chain uses TRBV6-5 and TRBJ1-1; D gene unclear. V dropped 0 bases and J dropped 9 bases, with 11 bases sitting between them. Germline V gene sequence: CDR1 MNHEY, CDR2 SVGAGI. The CDR3 has 13 amino acids. The CDR3 nucleotides read TGTGCCAGCAGTTACTCGGACCGGTCTCAAGCTTTCTTT. It encodes CASSYSDRSQAFF.

In its sample, this clone was seen once. J is TRBJ2-3 and V is TRBV7-9, with D hard to call. CDR3 length: 15 residues. CDR1 and CDR2 from the germline V gene are SEHNR and FQNEAQ (reference sequence). V dropped 5 bases and J dropped 4 bases, with 16 bases sitting between them. The CDR3 reads CASSGARTPADTQYF. CDR3 in DNA: TGTGCCAGCAGCGGAGCCAGGACCCCGGCAGATACGCAGTATTTT.

A word on this clone: This same CDR3 is encoded by further DNA sequences in the sample. This chain links TRBV29-1 with TRBJ2-3; the match to TRBD1 covers 7 bases. Per the germline V gene, CDR1 is SQVTM and CDR2 is ANQGSEA. This CDR3 spans 14 amino acids. Unmatched junction bases numbered 3, after V lost 1 base and J lost 2 bases. The CDR3 sequence: CSVEGQGYTDTQYF. The DNA for the CDR3 is TGCAGCGTTGAAGGACAGGGTTACACAGATACGCAGTATTTT.

This chain connects TRBV28 to TRBJ2-5; TRBD2 agrees at 8 bases. J gave up 4 bases and V 6 bases, and 10 bases lay outside the gene matches. This CDR3 is built from 15 residues. The germline gives CDR1 MDHEN, CDR2 SYDVKM. CDR3 nucleotides: TGTGCCAGCAGGGGGCGGGAGGTGTTGAGAGAGACCCAGTACTTC. Encoded protein: CASRGREVLRETQYF.

This clone appeared a single time. The V call is TRBV6-5, the J call TRBJ1-2, with 8 bases aligning to TRBD1. Trimming at V came to 0 bases and at J to 4 bases, leaving 4 bases not matched to a gene. The germline V gene encodes CDR1 MNHEY and CDR2 SVGAGI. The CDR3 loop spans 15 amino acids. In nucleotides, the CDR3 is TGTGCCAGCAGTTACTCGGCAGGGGGCATCTATGGCTACACCTTC. This gives the protein CASSYSAGGIYGYTF.

This clone was detected a few times. Other DNA sequences in this specimen translate into the identical CDR3. The rearrangement uses TRBV6-1 and TRBJ2-7; D gene unclear. The CDR3 is 12 amino acids. Trimming removed 0 bases at V and 3 bases at J, with 3 bases between. The germline gives CDR1 MNHNS, CDR2 SASEGT. DNA for the CDR3: TGTGCCAGCAGTGAAGCTGGCTACGAGCAGTACTTC. Translated: CASSEAGYEQYF.

The chain joins TRBV7-6 to TRBJ1-1, with D tentatively TRBD1 (5 bases). Germline-derived CDR1 and CDR2 are SGHVS and FNYEAQ. Between the trimmed V and J ends, which lost 1 base and 2 bases, there was a span of 14 bases. The CDR3 sequence is 16 residues long. The CDR3 nucleotides are TGTGCCAGCAGCTTAGAATTCAAGGGGCCCAACACTGAAGCTTTCTTT. It encodes CASSLEFKGPNTEAFF. Complete variable domain (other parts from reference TRBV7-6 and TRBJ1-1): GAGVSQSPRYKVTKRGQDVALRCDPISGHVSLYWYRQALGQGPEFLTYFNYEAQQDKSGLPNDRFSAERPEGSISTLTIQRTEQRDSAMYRCASSLEFKGPNTEAFFGQGTRLTVV.

V is TRBV28 and J is TRBJ2-7; 7 bases fit TRBD2. Per germline, CDR1 MDHEN and CDR2 SYDVKM. The CDR3 runs 14 residues. Trimming removed 5 bases from V and 6 bases from J; junction bases left unmatched: 10. The CDR3 DNA reads TGTGCCAGCAGTCCGCTGGGGAGGGGCAGCGAGCAGTACTTC. Amino acid sequence: CASSPLGRGSEQYF.

The J gene is TRBJ1-3, the V gene TRBV2; the D is unclear. Deletions cut 5 bases from V and 0 bases from J, with 11 bases between. Germline-derived CDR1 and CDR2 are SNHLY and FYNNEI. This CDR3 has 15 amino acids. In DNA, the CDR3 is TGTGCCAGCAGTTCCGGACGGAGCTCTGGAAACACCATATATTTT. Protein product: CASSSGRSSGNTIYF. Supplemented by reference TRBV2 and TRBJ1-3, the full variable domain reads EPEVTQTPSHQVTQMGQEVILRCVPISNHLYFYWYRQILGQKVEFLVSFYNNEISEKSEIFDDQFSVERPDGSNFTLKIRSTKLEDSAMYFCASSSGRSSGNTIYFGEGSWLTVV.

The CDR3 nucleotides read TGCGCCAGCAGCCTAACGACAGGGGACGAGGGGGAGCAGTACTTC. The encoded protein is CASSLTTGDEGEQYF. The J gene is TRBJ2-7, the V gene TRBV5-1; TRBD1 aligns across 8 bases. The germline gives CDR1 SGHRS, CDR2 YFSETQ. V shed 4 bases and J 7 bases; nucleotides not matched to a gene: 13. This CDR3 is 15 amino acids long.

The chain employs TRBV15 and TRBJ1-2, with D possibly matching TRBD1 (5 bases). Germline V gene lookup returns CDR1 LNHNV and CDR2 YYDKDF (reference sequence). Trimming pared 4 bases from V and 4 bases from J, leaving 13 bases between. The CDR3 runs 14 residues. CDR3 sequence reads: CATSTRDRSYGYTF. The CDR3 DNA reads TGTGCCACCAGCACTCGGGACCGTTCCTATGGCTACACCTTC. Using reference TRBV15 and TRBJ1-2 for the parts outside the CDR3, the full variable domain is DAMVIQNPRYQVTQFGKPVTLSCSQTLNHNVMYWYQQKSSQAPKLLFHYYDKDFNNEADTPDNFQSRRPNTSFCFLDIRSPGLGDTAMYLCATSTRDRSYGYTFGSGTRLTVV.

This chain joins TRBV19 and TRBJ2-1; no clear D. The CDR3 runs to 13 residues. Germline loops: CDR1 LNHDA, CDR2 SQIVND (reference sequence). The V end was cut by 6 bases, the J end by 10 bases, with 16 bases between. The CDR3 reads CASRGSYGQEQFF. Written as DNA, the CDR3 is TGTGCCAGTAGGGGCAGTTACGGGCAAGAGCAGTTCTTC.

The chain couples TRBV27 to TRBJ2-7; D tentatively fits TRBD1 or TRBD2 (6 bases each). V lost 2 bases and J 0 bases, leaving 8 bases between the germline ends. This CDR3 has 14 amino acids. The germline V gene has CDR1 MNHEY and CDR2 SMNVEV (reference sequence). The CDR3 spells CASSLKGGSYEQYF. CDR3 DNA sequence: TGTGCCAGCAGTTTAAAGGGGGGCTCCTACGAGCAGTACTTC.

The chain recombines TRBV7-8 with TRBJ2-2; TRBD1 agrees at 9 bases. The CDR3 contains 17 residues. Trimming took 5 bases from V and 6 from J; bases not matched to a gene: 13. Germline CDR1 reads SGHVS; CDR2 reads FQNEAQ. For the CDR3, the DNA is TGTGCCAGCAGCACGCAACCGACAGGGGGGCGCGCCGGGGAGCTGTTTTTT. It codes for CASSTQPTGGRAGELFF.

The rearrangement links TRBV19 to TRBJ1-1; D not resolved. Germline V gene lookup returns CDR1 LNHDA and CDR2 SQIVND (reference sequence). Trimming took off 3 bases at V and 0 bases at J, with 14 bases between the two ends. The CDR3 consists of 16 residues. The CDR3 loop is CASSMSEYYMNTEAFF. As DNA, the CDR3 is TGTGCCAGTAGTATGTCAGAGTATTACATGAACACTGAAGCTTTCTTT.